The clone carrying this TCR beta chain was detected only once. The antigen is not known. Among the roughly 120 subjects of the validation cohort, separate from the 666-subject first cohort, were the donors. These data originate in a study of cytomegalovirus exposure and HLA in healthy donors. Findings of the study overall: The study found most TCR sequences rare, yet found some public TCRs in many donors. High specificity and sensitivity for cytomegalovirus status were reported for the classifier.

Germline-derived CDR1 and CDR2 are SNHLY and FYNNEI. The V gene lost 6 bases and the J gene lost 4 bases, with 31 bases spanning the gap. The CDR3 contains 19 residues. Only in-frame clones appear in the TCRdb table, and some are missing; sequencing was by immunoSEQ multiplex PCR. The table records 120,000 to 150,000 clones, almost 85% of them present only once. The specimen was PBMCs. The chain has TRBV2 and TRBJ2-7; possible D gene TRBD1, 6 bases. This receptor was obtained from a woman in her thirties in good health and CMV-seronegative. CDR3 in DNA: TGTGCCAGCAGAGAGGGGGATCTACAGGGATTCCAACTCACGTACGAGCAGTACTTC. It yields the protein CASREGDLQGFQLTYEQYF.